The sequence of this T cell receptor beta chain was determined in a study of blood T cell repertoires in COVID-19. Background on the study: Acute and convalescent COVID-19 samples came from the United States, Italy and Spain. T cells, B-cell-depleted T cells, or PBMCs provided the cDNA or gDNA that served as material.

Per the original methods: Amplified reference gene primers provided the basis for estimating nucleated cell counts. The assay was immunoSEQ multiplex PCR, and TCRdb's table has in-frame clones only and misses some. Clone size and V and J calls were adopted from that table, with D and trimming inferred from the DNA. The table shows about 60,000 clones, with over 80% occurring only once. Enrolled during active infection, Seattle patients were then followed longitudinally. Looked up from germline, CDR1 is MNHNS and CDR2 is SASEGT. V shed 2 bases and J shed 4 bases, with 14 bases lying between them. There are 15 residues in the CDR3.

The sample taken for sequencing was peripheral blood. The chain recombines TRBV6-1 with TRBJ1-1, with D uncertain. This clonotype was obtained from a man in his thirties or forties with COVID-19, enrolled during active disease. In nucleotides, the CDR3 is TGTGCCAGCAGTGAAATGAGTTCGGGGAGCACTGAAGCTTTCTTT. Translating gives CASSEMSSGSTEAFF.